This record covers a single TCR beta chain. Multiplex PCR, run in two rounds, amplified TCR beta CDR3 from genomic DNA. Amplification in first-round PCR relied on primers specific to each TRBV and TRBJ gene. TCRdb reanalysed the multiplex PCR reads using MiXCR and keeps one entry per CDR3 protein. This table holds 20,000 to 25,000 distinct CDR3 sequences, approximately 45% found once. The ends were cut back, 4 bases at V and 11 bases at J, with 19 bases in the middle. This CDR3 is 15 amino acids long. Germline-derived CDR1 and CDR2 are SGDLS and YYNGEE. This specimen belongs to a study of prognosis after radiotherapy for stage I lung cancer. Across the whole study: The patients included around 13 who had newly diagnosed primary stage I lung tumors, along with roughly 5 others who had oligometastatic NSCLC after their primary tumor had been surgically resected.

This clonotype was sampled from a donor aged 50 or older with non-small cell lung cancer. V usage is TRBV9 and J usage is TRBJ1-6; a possible D gene is TRBD1 (6 bases). The source was PBMCs, collected before or after stereotactic body radiation therapy (not recorded which). CDR3 sequence: CASSLRGTPCTPLHF. As DNA, the CDR3 is TGTGCCAGCAGCCTGCGGGGGACACCCTGTACACCCCTCCACTTT.